This record concerns one TCR beta chain sequence. The data were obtained in a study of CD8 T cells in Susac syndrome. Germline lookup yields CDR1 DFQATT and CDR2 SNEGSKA (reference sequence). The CDR3 loop spans 15 amino acids. V dropped 6 bases and J dropped 2; count of bases not matched to a gene: 9. With random hexamers, about 0.45 to 1 ug RNA was reverse transcribed. TCRdb reprocessed the immunoSEQ multiplex PCR reads via MiXCR and lists one record per CDR3 protein. The repertoire has some 180,000 distinct CDR3 sequences, about 91% of them found once; the top ten carry approximately 0.09%. The sequenced material came from CD4+ T cells from PBMCs. This TCR derives from a human donor with Susac syndrome. The chain has TRBV20-1 and TRBJ2-7; 11 bases match TRBD2. The CDR3: CSAVQPSGGPYEQYF. For the CDR3, the DNA is TGCAGTGCGGTCCAACCTAGCGGGGGGCCCTACGAGCAGTACTTC.